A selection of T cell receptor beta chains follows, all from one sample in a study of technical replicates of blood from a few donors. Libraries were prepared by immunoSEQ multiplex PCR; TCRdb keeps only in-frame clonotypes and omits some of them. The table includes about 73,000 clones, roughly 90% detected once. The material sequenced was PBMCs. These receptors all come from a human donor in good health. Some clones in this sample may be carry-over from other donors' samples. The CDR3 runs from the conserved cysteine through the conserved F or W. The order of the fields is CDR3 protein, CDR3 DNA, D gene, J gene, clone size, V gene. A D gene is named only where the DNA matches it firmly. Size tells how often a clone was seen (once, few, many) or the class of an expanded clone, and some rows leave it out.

cdr3_aa: CASSPLAGENNEQFF
cdr3_nt: TGTGCCAGCAGCCCTCTAGCGGGAGAAAACAATGAGCAGTTCTTC
d_call: TRBD2
j_call: TRBJ2-1
clone_size: -
v_call: TRBV27

cdr3_aa: CASSIYSGNSYEQYF
cdr3_nt: TGTGCCAGTAGTATATATTCGGGAAACTCCTACGAGCAGTACTTC
d_call: -
j_call: TRBJ2-7
clone_size: -
v_call: TRBV19

cdr3_aa: CASSLRSGPQHF
cdr3_nt: TGTGCCAGCAGTCTTAGATCTGGGCCCCAGCATTTT
d_call: -
j_call: TRBJ1-5
clone_size: -
v_call: TRBV7-8

cdr3_aa: CASSLGQGSYEQYF
cdr3_nt: TGCGCCAGCAGCTTGGGACAAGGCTCCTACGAGCAGTACTTC
d_call: -
j_call: TRBJ2-7
clone_size: -
v_call: TRBV5-1

cdr3_aa: CASSFTGSEQYF
cdr3_nt: TGTGCCAGTAGCTTCACTGGGAGCGAGCAGTACTTC
d_call: -
j_call: TRBJ2-7
clone_size: -
v_call: TRBV19

cdr3_aa: CATSRGGSNYNEQFF
cdr3_nt: TGTGCCACCAGCAGAGGAGGGAGTAACTACAATGAGCAGTTCTTC
d_call: -
j_call: TRBJ2-1
clone_size: once
v_call: TRBV15

cdr3_aa: CATSTRDRGEETQYF
cdr3_nt: TGTGCCACCAGCACTCGGGACAGGGGGGAAGAGACCCAGTACTTC
d_call: TRBD1
j_call: TRBJ2-5
clone_size: -
v_call: TRBV15

cdr3_aa: CASSTYLNNEQFF
cdr3_nt: TGTGCCAGCAGCACTTACCTCAACAATGAGCAGTTCTTC
d_call: -
j_call: TRBJ2-1
clone_size: once
v_call: TRBV7-3

cdr3_aa: CASSEADRARNTDTQYF
cdr3_nt: TGTGCCAGCAGTGAAGCCGACAGGGCTAGAAACACAGATACGCAGTATTTT
d_call: TRBD1
j_call: TRBJ2-3
clone_size: once
v_call: TRBV2

cdr3_aa: CSVEVLAGVVNYEQYF
cdr3_nt: TGCAGCGTTGAAGTACTAGCGGGAGTTGTGAACTACGAGCAGTACTTC
d_call: TRBD2
j_call: TRBJ2-7
clone_size: -
v_call: TRBV29-1

cdr3_aa: CASKTFSGNTIYF
cdr3_nt: TGTGCCAGTAAGACATTCTCTGGAAACACCATATATTTT
d_call: -
j_call: TRBJ1-3
clone_size: -
v_call: TRBV19

cdr3_aa: CASSLIGLAGGSYSYEQYF
cdr3_nt: TGTGCCAGCAGCTTAATCGGACTAGCGGGAGGGTCCTACTCCTACGAGCAGTACTTC
d_call: TRBD2
j_call: TRBJ2-7
clone_size: -
v_call: TRBV11-2

cdr3_aa: CSVVPRGRGSTDTQYF
cdr3_nt: TGCAGCGTTGTTCCCCGAGGCAGGGGGAGTACAGATACGCAGTATTTT
d_call: TRBD1
j_call: TRBJ2-3
clone_size: -
v_call: TRBV29-1

cdr3_aa: CASSLVAGRGNEQFF
cdr3_nt: TGTGCCAGCAGCTTAGTAGCGGGCCGGGGCAATGAGCAGTTCTTC
d_call: TRBD2
j_call: TRBJ2-1
clone_size: -
v_call: TRBV7-2

cdr3_aa: CASSQDLASTYNEQFF
cdr3_nt: TGCGCCAGCAGCCAAGACCTTGCGTCCACCTACAATGAGCAGTTCTTC
d_call: -
j_call: TRBJ2-1
clone_size: -
v_call: TRBV4-3

cdr3_aa: CASSPREAEQYF
cdr3_nt: TGTGCCAGCTCACCACGAGAGGCCGAGCAGTACTTC
d_call: -
j_call: TRBJ2-7
clone_size: -
v_call: TRBV18

cdr3_aa: CASSKMTGENTGELFF
cdr3_nt: TGTGCCAGCAGCAAAATGACAGGAGAGAACACCGGGGAGCTGTTTTTT
d_call: -
j_call: TRBJ2-2
clone_size: -
v_call: TRBV4-2

cdr3_aa: CASSLDQGGTEAFF
cdr3_nt: TGTGCCAGCAGCTTAGATCAGGGCGGCACTGAAGCTTTCTTT
d_call: -
j_call: TRBJ1-1
clone_size: -
v_call: TRBV11-2

cdr3_aa: CASSQASGGFNEQFF
cdr3_nt: TGTGCCAGCAGCCAAGCTAGCGGGGGGTTTAATGAGCAGTTCTTC
d_call: TRBD2
j_call: TRBJ2-1
clone_size: -
v_call: TRBV4-2

cdr3_aa: CASSQGWSGSYNEQFF
cdr3_nt: TGCGCCAGCAGCCAAGGGTGGAGCGGCTCCTACAATGAGCAGTTCTTC
d_call: -
j_call: TRBJ2-1
clone_size: -
v_call: TRBV4-3

cdr3_aa: CASEGGWGGNYGYTF
cdr3_nt: TGTGCCAGCGAGGGGGGTTGGGGGGGGAACTATGGCTACACCTTC
d_call: -
j_call: TRBJ1-2
clone_size: -
v_call: TRBV6-6

cdr3_aa: CASRPGTGRYEQYF
cdr3_nt: TGTGCCAGCAGACCAGGGACAGGGCGGTACGAGCAGTACTTC
d_call: TRBD1
j_call: TRBJ2-7
clone_size: -
v_call: TRBV6-6

cdr3_aa: CASSVLQGASGELFF
cdr3_nt: TGTGCCAGCAGCGTCTTACAGGGGGCTAGTGGGGAGCTGTTTTTT
d_call: TRBD1
j_call: TRBJ2-2
clone_size: -
v_call: TRBV7-8

cdr3_aa: CASSPSQPSPAGELFF
cdr3_nt: TGTGCCAGCTCACCAAGTCAACCTAGTCCGGCCGGGGAGCTGTTTTTT
d_call: -
j_call: TRBJ2-2
clone_size: -
v_call: TRBV18

cdr3_aa: CASSSTESTNEKLFF
cdr3_nt: TGTGCCAGCAGCTCCACTGAGTCAACTAATGAAAAACTGTTTTTT
d_call: -
j_call: TRBJ1-4
clone_size: -
v_call: TRBV7-9

cdr3_aa: CAIRKSQDSNQPQHF
cdr3_nt: TGTGCCATCAGAAAATCCCAGGATAGCAATCAGCCCCAGCATTTT
d_call: -
j_call: TRBJ1-5
clone_size: -
v_call: TRBV10-3

cdr3_aa: CAWSPRVGTEAFF
cdr3_nt: TGTGCCTGGAGTCCCCGGGTGGGCACTGAAGCTTTCTTT
d_call: -
j_call: TRBJ1-1
clone_size: -
v_call: TRBV30

cdr3_aa: CSVRQSNTNTGELFF
cdr3_nt: TGCAGCGTTCGACAGAGCAACACGAACACCGGGGAGCTGTTTTTT
d_call: -
j_call: TRBJ2-2
clone_size: -
v_call: TRBV29-1

cdr3_aa: CASSRETGELFF
cdr3_nt: TGTGCCAGCAGCCGGGAAACCGGGGAGCTGTTTTTT
d_call: -
j_call: TRBJ2-2
clone_size: -
v_call: TRBV5-6

cdr3_aa: CARIPQGVQLSRGKRDNSPLHF
cdr3_nt: TGTGCCAGGATCCCACAGGGTGTGCAGCTGAGTCGGGGAAAGAGGGATAATTCACCCCTCCACTTT
d_call: -
j_call: TRBJ1-6
clone_size: -
v_call: TRBV19

cdr3_aa: CAWSRERMETQYF
cdr3_nt: TGTGCCTGGAGTCGGGAGAGAATGGAGACCCAGTACTTC
d_call: -
j_call: TRBJ2-5
clone_size: -
v_call: TRBV30

cdr3_aa: CASSLLPPYEQYF
cdr3_nt: TGCGCCAGCAGTTTACTCCCCCCCTACGAGCAGTACTTC
d_call: -
j_call: TRBJ2-7
clone_size: many
v_call: TRBV5-1

cdr3_aa: CASSLVPGGGQPQHF
cdr3_nt: TGCGCCAGCAGCTTGGTACCTGGGGGGGGGCAGCCCCAGCATTTT
d_call: -
j_call: TRBJ1-5
clone_size: -
v_call: TRBV5-1

cdr3_aa: CASSQRLDYEQYF
cdr3_nt: TGTGCCAGCAGTCAAAGACTAGACTACGAGCAGTACTTC
d_call: -
j_call: TRBJ2-7
clone_size: -
v_call: TRBV6-5

cdr3_aa: CASSSPGLLQETQYF
cdr3_nt: TGCGCCAGCAGCTCTCCGGGACTACTACAAGAGACCCAGTACTTC
d_call: TRBD2
j_call: TRBJ2-5
clone_size: -
v_call: TRBV5-1

cdr3_aa: CASSQAVINIQYF
cdr3_nt: TGTGCCAGCAGCCAAGCGGTCATAAACATTCAGTACTTC
d_call: -
j_call: TRBJ2-4
clone_size: -
v_call: TRBV4-2

cdr3_aa: CASSEGSINEQFF
cdr3_nt: TGTGCCAGCTCGGAGGGTAGTATCAATGAGCAGTTCTTC
d_call: -
j_call: TRBJ2-1
clone_size: -
v_call: TRBV2

cdr3_aa: CASTPRQGGVWTEAFF
cdr3_nt: TGTGCCAGCACCCCGCGCCAAGGGGGCGTGTGGACTGAAGCTTTCTTT
d_call: TRBD1
j_call: TRBJ1-1
clone_size: -
v_call: TRBV5-8

cdr3_aa: CASSLVAGTYEQYF
cdr3_nt: TGCGCCAGCAGCCTCGTAGCGGGGACCTACGAGCAGTACTTC
d_call: TRBD2
j_call: TRBJ2-7
clone_size: -
v_call: TRBV4-1

cdr3_aa: CASSEGSPLAGGRPDTQYF
cdr3_nt: TGTGCCAGCAGTGAAGGATCCCCCCTAGCGGGGGGGCGGCCAGATACGCAGTATTTT
d_call: TRBD2
j_call: TRBJ2-3
clone_size: -
v_call: TRBV2

cdr3_aa: CASSARDDTEAFF
cdr3_nt: TGCGCCAGCAGCGCCCGAGATGACACTGAAGCTTTCTTT
d_call: -
j_call: TRBJ1-1
clone_size: -
v_call: TRBV5-1

cdr3_aa: CASTPGTGAGAFGEQYF
cdr3_nt: TGTGCCAGCACCCCCGGGACAGGGGCAGGGGCCTTCGGCGAGCAGTACTTC
d_call: TRBD1
j_call: TRBJ2-7
clone_size: -
v_call: TRBV27

cdr3_aa: CASSSGTSGTVQYF
cdr3_nt: TGCGCCAGCAGCTCCGGGACTAGCGGGACGGTGCAGTACTTC
d_call: TRBD2
j_call: TRBJ2-7
clone_size: -
v_call: TRBV5-1

cdr3_aa: CASSLDGGGAREQFF
cdr3_nt: TGTGCCAGCAGCTTGGATGGCGGGGGGGCGAGGGAGCAGTTCTTC
d_call: TRBD2
j_call: TRBJ2-1
clone_size: -
v_call: TRBV5-6

cdr3_aa: CASSRTGPGETQYF
cdr3_nt: TGTGCCAGCAGCCGGACAGGGCCGGGGGAGACCCAGTACTTC
d_call: TRBD1
j_call: TRBJ2-5
clone_size: -
v_call: TRBV5-6

cdr3_aa: CASSHGTADYNEQFF
cdr3_nt: TGCGCCAGCAGCCACGGGACTGCCGATTACAATGAGCAGTTCTTC
d_call: -
j_call: TRBJ2-1
clone_size: once
v_call: TRBV4-3

cdr3_aa: CASSRGLTPTDTQYF
cdr3_nt: TGCGCCAGCAGCAGGGGCCTCACCCCCACAGATACGCAGTATTTT
d_call: -
j_call: TRBJ2-3
clone_size: -
v_call: TRBV5-1

cdr3_aa: CACCRQAKSYSNQPQHF
cdr3_nt: TGTGCCTGTTGCCGGCAGGCCAAGAGTTATAGCAATCAGCCCCAGCATTTT
d_call: -
j_call: TRBJ1-5
clone_size: -
v_call: TRBV11-3

cdr3_aa: CASSQVLVCRYEQYF
cdr3_nt: TGCGCCAGCAGCCAAGTTTTGGTCTGTCGGTACGAGCAGTACTTC
d_call: -
j_call: TRBJ2-7
clone_size: once
v_call: TRBV4-3

cdr3_aa: CASTPGGTKNIQYF
cdr3_nt: TGTGCCAGCACCCCGGGGGGAACCAAAAACATTCAGTACTTC
d_call: TRBD2
j_call: TRBJ2-4
clone_size: -
v_call: TRBV2

cdr3_aa: CASSPRTGGGEQYF
cdr3_nt: TGTGCCAGCAGCCCCAGGACAGGGGGCGGCGAGCAGTACTTC
d_call: TRBD1
j_call: TRBJ2-7
clone_size: -
v_call: TRBV9